Included here is one TCR beta chain sequence, with context. This table comes from immunoSEQ multiplex PCR, and its TCRdb copy is limited to in-frame clones, with some not included. The sample has about 200,000 clones; around 86% are singletons. This sample was taken from a study of blood T cell repertoires in COVID-19. Turning to the study itself: Sample material is recorded as cDNA or gDNA derived from T cells, B-cell-depleted T cells, or PBMCs.

Looked up from germline, CDR1 is LNHDA and CDR2 is SQIVND (reference sequence). The V gene lost 0 bases and the J gene lost 3 bases, with 11 bases spanning the gap. The CDR3 extends over 15 amino acids. Participants spanned ages about 18 to 100 years and resided in 20 to 30 US areas. This receptor was obtained from a man aged 40-49 years with acute COVID-19. V usage is TRBV19 and J usage is TRBJ1-1; no definite D call. Sequencing was performed on PBMCs or T cells enriched from blood (not recorded which). CDR3 nucleotides: TGTGCCAGTAGTATAGATCTGCGGGGAGACACTGAAGCTTTCTTT. This sequence encodes CASSIDLRGDTEAFF.